What follows are 26 T cell receptor beta chains derived from one specimen sequenced in a study of T cell responses to AZD1222 COVID-19 vaccine. Generated by immunoSEQ multiplex PCR, the TCRdb table keeps only in-frame clones and is missing some. The sample yields about 120,000 clones, around 83% seen once. The starting material was peripheral blood, obtained 28 days after the second AZD1222 dose. These receptors originate from an adult who received the AZD1222 COVID-19 vaccine.

The V gene is TRBV29-1, the J gene TRBJ1-2; possible D gene TRBD1, 6 bases. Germline V CDR1 and CDR2: SQVTM, ANQGSEA. The CDR3 totals 13 residues. The V end lost 5 bases, the J end lost 4 bases, and 14 bases lay between the germline ends. Written as DNA, the CDR3 is TGCAGCGTTCCCGGGGGCGGGATCTATGGCTACACCTTC. This gives the protein CSVPGGGIYGYTF.

The CDR3 region has the DNA TGTGCCATCAGCCCGCTAGCATGGGATGAGCAGTTCTTC. Translated: CAISPLAWDEQFF. The rearrangement links TRBV10-3 to TRBJ2-1; TRBD2 might be the D (5 bases). In germline, CDR1 is ENHRY, CDR2 SYGVKD. V lost 6 bases and J 8 bases, leaving 14 bases between the germline ends. The CDR3 spans 13 residues.

In this sample, this clone turned up once. CDR3 in amino acids: CASSFGAHEQYF. In DNA, the CDR3 is TGTGCCAGCAGTTTTGGGGCTCACGAGCAGTACTTC. The chain joins TRBV12-3 or TRBV12-4 to TRBJ2-7; a weak D match, TRBD1 (5 bases). V was clipped by 3 bases and J by 5 bases, with 8 bases between them. CDR3 length: 12 amino acids.

The chain recombines TRBV11-2 with TRBJ2-3, with 7 bases lining up with TRBD2. The CDR3 is made up of 17 amino acids. J gave up 3 bases and V 8 bases, and 17 bases lay outside the gene matches. CDR1 and CDR2 from the germline V gene are SGHAT and FQNNGV. CDR3 sequence (DNA): TGTGCCAGCCCAAAGGAGCGGGGAGGAACGGGGACAGATACGCAGTATTTT. Translation: CASPKERGGTGTDTQYF.

This clone is classed as medium-sized. The V and J genes are TRBV2 and TRBJ2-1, with a possible D match to TRBD2 (6 bases). Trimming stripped 6 bases from V and 6 bases from J, with 15 bases between. The V gene's germline CDR1 is SNHLY and CDR2 FYNNEI. The CDR3 has 14 amino acids. The DNA for the CDR3 is TGTGCCAGCAGCCGGGACTCAGCTCTCAATGAGCAGTTCTTC. It is translated as CASSRDSALNEQFF. Together with reference TRBV2 and TRBJ2-1, the CDR3 gives the full variable domain: EPEVTQTPSHQVTQMGQEVILRCVPISNHLYFYWYRQILGQKVEFLVSFYNNEISEKSEIFDDQFSVERPDGSNFTLKIRSTKLEDSAMYFCASSRDSALNEQFFGPGTRLTVL.

The chain is built from TRBV30 and TRBJ1-2; tentatively, D is TRBD1 (5 bases). The CDR3 loop spans 15 amino acids. Germline V gives CDR1 GTSNPN, CDR2 SVGIG (reference sequence). With 3 bases removed from V and 7 bases from J, the gap between germline ends came to 21 bases. CDR3: CAWSENWGLAAGYTF. As DNA, the CDR3 is TGTGCCTGGAGCGAAAACTGGGGCTTGGCGGCTGGCTACACCTTC.

V gene TRBV11-2 combines with J gene TRBJ1-5; 8 nucleotides line up with TRBD1. The trim removed 6 bases at V and 4 bases at J, leaving 5 bases unmatched. Germline V CDR1 and CDR2: SGHAT, FQNNGV. This CDR3 has 14 residues. The CDR3 DNA reads as TGTGCCAGCAGGTTCGGACAGGGAAATCAGCCCCAGCATTTT. Translation: CASRFGQGNQPQHF.

The CDR3 DNA reads TGTGCCAGCATCAAAAACCCCGGCACTGAAGCTTTCTTT. This gives the protein CASIKNPGTEAFF. The chain couples TRBV7-9 to TRBJ1-1; no clear D gene. Per germline, CDR1 SEHNR and CDR2 FQNEAQ (reference sequence). The CDR3 consists of 13 residues. V dropped 7 bases and J dropped 4 bases, with 13 bases sitting between them.

J is TRBJ2-5 and V is TRBV13, with D maybe TRBD1 (7 bases). This CDR3 has 17 residues. In germline, CDR1 is PRHDT, CDR2 FYEKMQ (reference sequence). Trimming left V 0 bases short and J 4 bases short, with 18 bases between. CDR3 nucleotide sequence: TGTGCCAGCAGCTTAGGCCTATCAGGGGGAGGAGGAGAGACCCAGTACTTC. It specifies CASSLGLSGGGGETQYF.

The chain is built from TRBV7-2 and TRBJ2-4; maybe TRBD1 (6 bases). Germline-derived CDR1 and CDR2 are SGHTA and FQGNSA. The germline V and J ends were trimmed by 5 bases and 16 bases, with 21 bases remaining between them. The length of the CDR3 is 13 residues. The CDR3 DNA reads TGTGCCAGCAGCCCCCCGAACGTGGGGGCGAGATACTTC. Its translation: CASSPPNVGARYF.

Of note for this clone: One junction end does not reproduce the germline sequence, and a read error may be involved. The rearrangement uses TRBV6-1 and TRBJ1-2; 8 bases align to TRBD1. Germline-derived CDR1 and CDR2 are MNHNS and SASEGT. CDR3 size: 13 residues. CDR3 nucleotides: TGTGCCAGCAGTGAATTAGGGACAGGTCCCGGAGCCTTC. Its translation: CASSELGTGPGAF.

The rearrangement links TRBV2 to TRBJ2-1, with a possible D match to TRBD2 (5 bases). The CDR3 sequence is 13 residues long. The germline CDR1 and CDR2 sequences are SNHLY and FYNNEI. V was trimmed by 8 bases and J by 8 bases, leaving 16 bases between them. The DNA for the CDR3 is TGTGCCAGCGGCCCCCGGGTGAGGGATGAGCAGTTCTTC. The encoded protein is CASGPRVRDEQFF. Full variable domain (rest looked up from reference TRBV2 and TRBJ2-1): EPEVTQTPSHQVTQMGQEVILRCVPISNHLYFYWYRQILGQKVEFLVSFYNNEISEKSEIFDDQFSVERPDGSNFTLKIRSTKLEDSAMYFCASGPRVRDEQFFGPGTRLTVL.

As to this clone: The same CDR3 can be traced to other DNA sequences in this sample. The chain has TRBV6-2 or TRBV6-3 and TRBJ1-1; tentatively, D is TRBD1 (5 bases). Trimming shortened V by 0 bases and J by 5 bases, and 10 bases separated the two germline ends. The CDR3 spans 14 residues. Looked up from germline, CDR1 is MNHEY and CDR2 is SVGEGT. The chain's CDR3 is CASSYSRVRTEAFF. The DNA of the CDR3 is TGTGCCAGCAGTTACTCCAGGGTCCGAACTGAAGCTTTCTTT.

Details on this clone: The sample contains more than one DNA sequence encoding this CDR3. The chain joins TRBV6-2 or TRBV6-3 to TRBJ2-7; 7 bases fit TRBD1. Per the germline V gene, CDR1 is MNHEY and CDR2 is SVGEGT. V was clipped by 5 bases and J by 2 bases; unmatched bases: 3. CDR3 size: 13 residues. In DNA form, the CDR3 reads TGTGCCAGCAGTCGGACAGGTACCTACGAGCAGTACTTC. It yields the protein CASSRTGTYEQYF.

This sequence joins TRBV27 and TRBJ1-5; TRBD1 matches 7 bases. This CDR3 is 14 amino acids long. After removal of 4 bases from V and 6 bases from J, the junction contained 6 bases not matched to a gene. Per germline, CDR1 MNHEY and CDR2 SMNVEV (reference sequence). The CDR3 sequence: CASSYRGASQPQHF. The CDR3 nucleotides are TGTGCCAGCAGTTACAGGGGTGCAAGTCAGCCCCAGCATTTT.

This chain connects TRBV19 to TRBJ1-2, with 12 nucleotides matching TRBD1. Unmatched junction bases numbered 9, after V lost 5 bases and J lost 2 bases. Germline V lookup: CDR1 LNHDA, CDR2 SQIVND (reference sequence). The CDR3 has 17 residues. The DNA for the CDR3 is TGTGCCAGTAGTGTTCCGGGACAGGGGGCGCGGAACTATGGCTACACCTTC. Protein product: CASSVPGQGARNYGYTF.

The V call is TRBV19, the J call TRBJ2-1; D perhaps matches TRBD1 (6 bases). The germline V gene has CDR1 LNHDA and CDR2 SQIVND (reference sequence). This CDR3 comprises 17 residues. The germline V and J ends were trimmed by 5 bases and 0 bases, with 17 bases remaining between them. In nucleotides, the CDR3 is TGTGCCAGTAGTGAAAGGGACACCTTGAGCTCCTACAATGAGCAGTTCTTC. It yields the protein CASSERDTLSSYNEQFF. The whole variable domain, filled in from reference TRBV19 and TRBJ2-1, reads DGGITQSPKYLFRKEGQNVTLSCEQNLNHDAMYWYRQDPGQGLRLIYYSQIVNDFQKGDIAEGYSVSREKKESFPLTVTSAQKNPTAFYLCASSERDTLSSYNEQFFGPGTRLTVL.

The chain couples TRBV30 to TRBJ2-2; no firm D call. The CDR3 has 14 amino acids. Germline lookup yields CDR1 GTSNPN and CDR2 SVGIG (reference sequence). V was clipped by 1 base and J by 10 bases, with 16 bases between them. The CDR3 spells CAWSAYEAPPELFF. As DNA, the CDR3 is TGTGCCTGGAGTGCCTACGAAGCGCCCCCGGAGCTGTTTTTT.

This chain joins TRBV3-1 (or the pseudogene TRBV3-2) and TRBJ2-1; D might be TRBD2 (5 bases). The V and J ends lost 2 bases and 1 base respectively, with 9 bases between them. The CDR3 runs to 15 residues. Germline V lookup: CDR1 LGHDT, CDR2 YNNKEL (reference sequence). In nucleotides, the CDR3 is TGTGCCAGCAGCCAATCCGGGGTGTCCTACAATGAGCAGTTCTTC. Translated: CASSQSGVSYNEQFF.

The genes are TRBV19 and TRBJ1-6; D unclear. CDR1 is LNHDA and CDR2 is SQIVND in the germline V gene (reference sequence). V shed 3 bases and J shed 7 bases, with 7 bases lying between them. This CDR3 is 13 amino acids long. This CDR3 is CASSMNKNSPLHF. DNA for the CDR3: TGTGCCAGTAGTATGAACAAAAATTCACCCCTCCACTTT.

This clone was detected only once. The chain couples TRBV6-2 or TRBV6-3 to TRBJ1-2; TRBD1 matches 8 bases. The ends lost 4 bases at V and 7 bases at J; junction bases unmatched: 8. Germline assignment: CDR1 MNHEY and CDR2 SVGEGT. The CDR3 length is 14 residues. The CDR3 nucleotides read TGTGCCAGCAGTTCGACCCTGGACAGGGCTGGCTACACCTTC. Its protein product is CASSSTLDRAGYTF.

The J gene is TRBJ1-1, the V gene TRBV9; no definite D call. Trimming removed 2 bases from V and 1 base from J, with 6 bases in between. The germline gives CDR1 SGDLS, CDR2 YYNGEE. This CDR3 region has 13 residues. The CDR3 sequence is CASSVPGNTEAFF. CDR3 nucleotides: TGTGCCAGCAGCGTCCCTGGGAACACTGAAGCTTTCTTT.

The chain employs TRBV5-1 and TRBJ2-6; D is unresolved. Germline values: CDR1 SGHRS, CDR2 YFSETQ. Trimming removed 2 bases from V and 1 base from J, with 7 bases in between. This CDR3 has 15 residues. CDR3 residues: CASSFDGSGANVLTF. The CDR3 nucleotides are TGCGCCAGCAGCTTCGACGGGTCTGGGGCCAACGTCCTGACTTTC.

The genes are TRBV7-3 and TRBJ2-7; D is possibly TRBD1 (9 bases). The CDR3 spans 13 residues. CDR1 SGHTA and CDR2 FQGTGA come from the germline V gene. The germline V and J ends were trimmed by 5 bases and 12 bases, with 20 bases remaining between them. The CDR3 reads CASSPDRGGLGYF. CDR3 in DNA: TGTGCCAGCAGCCCTGACAGGGGGGGACTAGGGTACTTC.

In this sample, this clone turned up a few times. The chain recombines TRBV3-1 (or the pseudogene TRBV3-2) with TRBJ2-6; unclear D gene. Deletions cut 3 bases from V and 0 bases from J, with 9 bases between. Germline V gene data show CDR1 as LGHDT and CDR2 as YNNKEL (reference sequence). The CDR3 covers 16 residues. This chain's CDR3 is CASSHWQFSGANVLTF. The DNA for the CDR3 is TGTGCCAGCAGCCATTGGCAGTTCTCTGGGGCCAACGTCCTGACTTTC.

This chain links TRBV6-2 or TRBV6-3 with TRBJ1-5, with TRBD1 as a possible D gene (5 bases). Germline assignment: CDR1 MNHEY and CDR2 SVGEGT. Trimming pared 2 bases from V and 2 bases from J, leaving 19 bases between. The CDR3 has 18 residues. CDR3 sequence (DNA): TGTGCCAGCAGTTACAACGCGGGACCCCTAAGGGGCAATCAGCCCCAGCATTTT. It codes for CASSYNAGPLRGNQPQHF.